The clone carrying this TCR beta chain was recorded only once. Antigen: not known. The data originate from a study of cytomegalovirus exposure and HLA in healthy donors. Notes on the study in general: Fewer N-insertions than the approximately 610-donor mean were reportedly shown by an Asian-associated ancestry cluster in a later analysis. Differences between HLA loci emerged in a later analysis of TCR association rates, with DRB1 most and HLA-C fewest.

PCR used 60 Vbeta primers and 13 Jbeta primers. Using immunoSEQ multiplex PCR, the repertoire was profiled, and TCRdb retains in-frame clones only, with some absent. The data show about 160,000 clones, with roughly three quarters seen just once and roughly 7.1% held by the top ten. The V end was cut by 10 bases, the J end by 2 bases, with 11 bases between. The CDR3 consists of 12 residues. The germline gives CDR1 MNHEY, CDR2 SVGAGI. There were likely unrecorded immune exposures, though donors were nominally healthy when sampled. Sequences were obtained from PBMCs. V is TRBV6-5 and J is TRBJ2-5; unclear D gene. This clonotype was obtained from a man between 40 and 49 years old in good health and CMV-seropositive. CDR3 coding DNA: TGTGCCACACTGTTTGGTCAAGAGACCCAGTACTTC. As protein: CATLFGQETQYF.